What follows is one T cell receptor (beta chain) and its context. Its antigen remains unknown. J lost 1 base, V lost 8 bases, and 8 bases had no gene match. Germline CDR1 and CDR2: SGHTA and FQGNSA. This CDR3 is 14 amino acids long. Authors' data handling: There were no quality scores in the junction-only immunoSEQ sequences, so filtering differed. The protocol was immunoSEQ multiplex PCR, while the TCRdb copy is restricted to in-frame clones and leaves out a portion. V, J and clone size are those of that table, while D and trimming were read from the DNA. Of about 1.1 million clones listed, approximately 77% are singletons. This sample stems from a study of shared clonotypes between healthy human individuals. Study-wide findings and caveats: Although depth was large, rarefaction showed that sequencing of the sorted subsets was incomplete.

Sample: memory CD4+ T cells from PBMCs. Documented subset: CD45RA-negative fraction. The chain uses TRBV7-2 and TRBJ2-7; 7 bases agree with TRBD2. The source is a man between 18 and 35 years old in good health. Some clones in this sample may be carry-over from other donors' samples. DNA for the CDR3: TGTGCCAGCGCTATACTAGCGTTATCCTACGAGCAGTACTTC. It yields the protein CASAILALSYEQYF.